These 21 T cell receptor beta chains were sequenced from one sample in a study of blood T cell repertoires in COVID-19. Sequenced by immunoSEQ multiplex PCR; TCRdb stores in-frame clones only, minus some. Of under 200,000 clones in the sample, 82% were seen once. Sequencing used PBMCs or T cells enriched from blood (not recorded which). The receptors shown here come from a woman aged 55-75 years with acute COVID-19.

This clone occurred once. The genes are TRBV30 and TRBJ2-1; D may be TRBD2 (6 bases). The length of the CDR3 is 14 residues. From germline, CDR1 is GTSNPN and CDR2 SVGIG (reference sequence). V lost 4 bases, J lost 10 bases, and 20 bases lay in between. DNA of the CDR3: TGTGCCTGGACCGGGAAGGGAGGCAGCGGCGAGCAGTTCTTC. It yields the protein CAWTGKGGSGEQFF.

The V gene is TRBV4-3, the J gene TRBJ1-5; no firm D call. This CDR3 has 16 residues. V was trimmed by 0 bases and J by 9 bases, leaving 18 bases between them. Germline CDR1 LGHNA, CDR2 YSLEER. The CDR3 nucleotides read TGCGCCAGCAGCCAAGATCCCCGGGAGGATTCATCGCCCCAGCATTTT. It yields the protein CASSQDPREDSSPQHF.

The V call is TRBV2, the J call TRBJ1-5; 8 bases match TRBD1. The CDR3 runs to 14 residues. Trimming removed 8 bases from V and 6 bases from J; junction bases left unmatched: 9. Germline lookup yields CDR1 SNHLY and CDR2 FYNNEI. Written as DNA, the CDR3 is TGTGCCAGCGGGCAGACAGGGGTTGCTCAGCCCCAGCATTTT. This encodes CASGQTGVAQPQHF. Based on the CDR3 plus reference TRBV2 and TRBJ1-5, the full variable domain is EPEVTQTPSHQVTQMGQEVILRCVPISNHLYFYWYRQILGQKVEFLVSFYNNEISEKSEIFDDQFSVERPDGSNFTLKIRSTKLEDSAMYFCASGQTGVAQPQHFGDGTRLSIL.

The V gene is TRBV10-3, the J gene TRBJ2-7; 7 bases map to TRBD1. The CDR3 loop spans 13 amino acids. The germline V gene encodes CDR1 ENHRY and CDR2 SYGVKD. Trimming cost V 10 bases and J 3 bases; bases outside gene matches: 9. CDR3 residues: CATEGQSSYEQYF. CDR3 nucleotides: TGTGCCACCGAGGGACAGTCGAGCTACGAGCAGTACTTC.

The sample holds one count of this clone. The chain joins TRBV27 to TRBJ2-5; TRBD1 might be the D (6 bases). V lost 8 bases, J lost 4 bases, and 14 bases lay in between. The CDR3 runs 13 residues. Germline-derived CDR1 and CDR2 are MNHEY and SMNVEV (reference sequence). DNA of the CDR3: TGTGCCAGCGGTCCCGGGACAAGAGAGACCCAGTACTTC. Translating gives CASGPGTRETQYF.

This clone was picked up one time. The chain carries TRBV6-5 and TRBJ2-1, with 11 bases identical to TRBD2. The CDR3 is 13 amino acids. Germline CDR1 MNHEY, CDR2 SVGAGI. The junction had 4 bases not matched to a gene; V was cut back by 6 bases and J by 9 bases. CDR3 region: CASSSLAGVEQFF. For the CDR3, the DNA is TGTGCCAGCAGCTCACTAGCGGGAGTTGAGCAGTTCTTC.

The chain has TRBV11-2 and TRBJ1-2; 7 bases line up with TRBD1. Germline V gene data show CDR1 as SGHAT and CDR2 as FQNNGV. Trimming cost V 6 bases and J 4 bases; bases outside gene matches: 8. The length of the CDR3 is 14 residues. CDR3 sequence reads: CASRPDRTGYGYTF. The CDR3 DNA reads TGTGCCAGCAGACCCGACAGGACAGGCTATGGCTACACCTTC.

V and J are TRBV9 and TRBJ1-6, with D possibly matching TRBD1 (6 bases). The V gene's germline CDR1 is SGDLS and CDR2 YYNGEE. This CDR3 contains 15 residues. V shed 1 base and J shed 9 bases, with 14 bases lying between them. CDR3 residues: CASSVLLGAGSPLHF. DNA for the CDR3: TGTGCCAGCAGCGTACTATTGGGGGCAGGTTCACCCCTCCACTTT.

The CDR3 spells CASSLAGGHGETQYF. The CDR3 coding sequence is TGTGCCAGCAGCTTGGCCGGGGGGCACGGTGAGACCCAGTACTTC. The chain carries TRBV5-4 and TRBJ2-5; D is possibly TRBD2 (7 bases). The CDR3 covers 15 residues. Trimming left V 0 bases short and J 5 bases short, with 14 bases between. Germline assignment: CDR1 SGHNT and CDR2 YYREEE (reference sequence).

V is TRBV7-2 and J is TRBJ2-2, with 11 bases aligning to TRBD1. This CDR3 has 15 amino acids. Germline CDR1 reads SGHTA; CDR2 reads FQGNSA. Trimming cost V 5 bases and J 7 bases; bases outside gene matches: 6. CDR3 sequence (DNA): TGTGCCAGCAGCGGACAGGGGGCGCGTCACGGGGAGCTGTTTTTT. Protein: CASSGQGARHGELFF.

This chain joins TRBV5-4 and TRBJ1-2; no definite D call. The CDR3 totals 13 residues. From germline, CDR1 is SGHNT and CDR2 YYREEE (reference sequence). The V end was cut by 3 bases, the J end by 8 bases, with 14 bases between. The CDR3 loop reads CASSSTIQKGYTF. The CDR3 DNA sequence: TGTGCCAGCAGCTCGACAATTCAGAAGGGCTACACCTTC.

The genes are TRBV30 and TRBJ2-1, with D possibly TRBD1 on 6 matching bases. The V gene's germline CDR1 is GTSNPN and CDR2 SVGIG (reference sequence). The CDR3 is 14 residues long. V lost 8 bases and J lost 5, with 19 bases in between. DNA of the CDR3: TGTGCCAATACCCCCCGACAGGTAGACAATGAGCAGTTCTTC. Protein product: CANTPRQVDNEQFF.

The J gene is TRBJ2-2, the V gene TRBV4-3, with D maybe TRBD2 (6 bases). V lost 4 bases and J 0 bases, leaving 12 bases between the germline ends. This CDR3 comprises 16 residues. Germline values: CDR1 LGHNA, CDR2 YSLEER. CDR3 nucleotides: TGCGCCAGCAGCCTCGGGGTAGCGGCGAACACCGGGGAGCTGTTTTTT. Protein: CASSLGVAANTGELFF.

The chain joins TRBV4-1 to TRBJ1-1; the match to TRBD1 covers 7 bases. This CDR3 spans 15 amino acids. Looked up from germline, CDR1 is MGHRA and CDR2 is YSYEKL. The J segment lost 5 bases and the V segment lost 0 bases, leaving 6 bases of the junction unmatched. This CDR3 is CASSQEAGGMTEAFF. The CDR3 DNA sequence: TGCGCCAGCAGCCAAGAGGCAGGGGGGATGACTGAAGCTTTCTTT.

The chain uses TRBV7-2 and TRBJ1-1; D is possibly TRBD1 (5 bases). The CDR3 is made up of 15 amino acids. Per the germline V gene, CDR1 is SGHTA and CDR2 is FQGNSA. Trimming cost V 1 base and J 1 base, with 10 bases left between them. CDR3 residues: CASSLVGQGNTEAFF. CDR3 DNA: TGTGCCAGCAGCTTAGTGGGGCAGGGGAACACTGAAGCTTTCTTT.

In its sample, this clone was seen once. This CDR3 is also generated by other DNA sequences in the sample. The V gene is TRBV9, the J gene TRBJ1-5, with D hard to call. This CDR3 has 15 amino acids. The V and J ends lost 2 bases and 4 bases respectively, with 13 bases between them. Germline assignment: CDR1 SGDLS and CDR2 YYNGEE. CDR3 sequence (DNA): TGTGCCAGCAGCGTTGGAGGAAGGAGTAATCAGCCCCAGCATTTT. This encodes CASSVGGRSNQPQHF.

This chain joins TRBV7-2 and TRBJ2-7, with D uncertain. The CDR3 totals 14 residues. Trimming stripped 1 base from V and 1 base from J, with 8 bases between. Germline CDR1 SGHTA, CDR2 FQGNSA. The DNA of the CDR3 is TGTGCCAGCAGCTTAGTTAGCAGTTCCTACGAGCAGTACTTC. Translation gives CASSLVSSSYEQYF.

The V gene is TRBV6-2 or TRBV6-3, the J gene TRBJ2-7, with a possible D match to TRBD2 (6 bases). The CDR3 is made up of 13 amino acids. V gave up 4 bases and J gave up 6 bases, with 13 bases separating them. CDR1 and CDR2 from the germline V gene are MNHEY and SVGEGT. The chain's CDR3 is CASSFLGRSEQYV. The CDR3 DNA reads as TGTGCCAGCAGTTTCCTGGGGAGGAGCGAGCAGTACGTC.

The CDR3 coding sequence is TGTGCCAGCAGGATCGGGACTATAGGTGAGCAGTTCTTC. Residues: CASRIGTIGEQFF. The chain joins TRBV2 to TRBJ2-1; 7 nucleotides match TRBD2. Unmatched junction bases numbered 8, after V lost 6 bases and J lost 9 bases. Germline CDR1 and CDR2: SNHLY and FYNNEI. This CDR3 contains 13 residues.

The rearrangement joins TRBV5-4 to TRBJ2-3, with D possibly matching TRBD2 (5 bases). The CDR3 is made up of 16 amino acids. Germline V gene lookup returns CDR1 SGHNT and CDR2 YYREEE (reference sequence). The ends were cut back, 4 bases at V and 4 bases at J, with 19 bases in the middle. CDR3 DNA sequence: TGTGCCAGCAGCCCGCAACAACGGCGGGTGGCAGATACGCAGTATTTT. Amino acid sequence: CASSPQQRRVADTQYF. Filled out from reference TRBV5-4 and TRBJ2-3, the complete variable domain reads ETGVTQSPTHLIKTRGQQVTLRCSSQSGHNTVSWYQQALGQGPQFIFQYYREEENGRGNFPPRFSGLQFPNYSSELNVNALELDDSALYLCASSPQQRRVADTQYFGPGTRLTVL.

The chain links TRBV7-8 to TRBJ1-2; D remains unclear. Deletions cut 5 bases from V and 8 bases from J, with 12 bases between. Per germline, CDR1 SGHVS and CDR2 FQNEAQ. This CDR3 spans 12 amino acids. CDR3 nucleotide sequence: TGTGCCAGCAGCCTTCTCCGGGAGGGCTACACCTTC. Its protein product is CASSLLREGYTF.